This TCR beta chain is drawn from a study of PD-L1 blockade in urothelial cancer. Study-level background: Prior regimens of chemotherapy numbered 0 to 3 per patient. Investigators checked blood 3 weeks (second dose) and 6 weeks after treatment start. The median number of T cells present in blood samples was 140,000 to 150,000.

The V gene's germline CDR1 is ENHRY and CDR2 SYGVKD. Losses at the gene ends were 6 bases for V and 2 bases for J; bases not matched to a gene: 3. The CDR3 sequence is 15 residues long. Method: immunoSEQ multiplex PCR; TCRdb's copy keeps in-frame clones and lacks some. Altogether 75,000 to 95,000 clones are present, under 95% being singletons, with the ten largest covering roughly 0.9%. Time point here: peripheral blood 6 weeks after treatment start. J is TRBJ2-2 and V is TRBV10-3; TRBD2 matches 10 bases. The origin of this receptor is a woman over 75 with urothelial cancer. The sample here was PBMCs, taken around atezolizumab (anti-PD-L1) treatment. CDR3 coding DNA: TGTGCCATCAGCACTAGCGGGAAAAACACCGGGGAGCTGTTTTTT. Translation: CAISTSGKNTGELFF.